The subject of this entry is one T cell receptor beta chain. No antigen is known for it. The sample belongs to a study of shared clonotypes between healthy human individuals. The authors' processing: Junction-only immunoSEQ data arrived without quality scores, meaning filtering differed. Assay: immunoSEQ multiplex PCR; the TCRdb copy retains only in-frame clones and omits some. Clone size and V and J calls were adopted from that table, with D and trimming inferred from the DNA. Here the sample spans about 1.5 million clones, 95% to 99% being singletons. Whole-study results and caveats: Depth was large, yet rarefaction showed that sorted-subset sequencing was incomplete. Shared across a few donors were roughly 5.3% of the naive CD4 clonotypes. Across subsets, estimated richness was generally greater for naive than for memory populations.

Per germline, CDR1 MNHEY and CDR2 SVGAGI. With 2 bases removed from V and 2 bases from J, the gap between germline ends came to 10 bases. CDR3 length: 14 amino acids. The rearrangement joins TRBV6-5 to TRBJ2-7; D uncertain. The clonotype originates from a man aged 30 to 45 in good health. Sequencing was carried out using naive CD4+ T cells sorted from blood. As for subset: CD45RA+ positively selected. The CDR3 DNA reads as TGTGCCAGCAGTTACACGGCCTCCACCTACGAGCAGTACTTC. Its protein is CASSYTASTYEQYF.